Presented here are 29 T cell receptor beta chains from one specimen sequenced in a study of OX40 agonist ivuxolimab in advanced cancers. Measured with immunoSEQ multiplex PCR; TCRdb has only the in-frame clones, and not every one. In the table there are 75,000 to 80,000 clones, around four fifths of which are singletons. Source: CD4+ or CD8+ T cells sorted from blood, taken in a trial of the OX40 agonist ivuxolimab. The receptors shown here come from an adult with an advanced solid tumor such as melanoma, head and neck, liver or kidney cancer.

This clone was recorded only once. CDR3: CASSLGQDYGYTF. DNA for the CDR3: TGTGCCAGCAGCCTGGGACAGGATTATGGCTACACCTTC. The chain employs TRBV14 and TRBJ1-2; 8 bases agree with TRBD1. This CDR3 spans 13 amino acids. Germline trimming cut 4 bases from V and 5 bases from J; bases unmatched to any gene: 3. Germline V gene sequence: CDR1 SGHDN, CDR2 FVKESK. The whole variable domain, remainder taken from reference TRBV14 and TRBJ1-2, is EAGVTQFPSHSVIEKGQTVTLRCDPISGHDNLYWYRRVMGKEIKFLLHFVKESKQDESGMPNNRFLAERTGGTYSTLKVQPAELEDSGVYFCASSLGQDYGYTFGSGTRLTVV.

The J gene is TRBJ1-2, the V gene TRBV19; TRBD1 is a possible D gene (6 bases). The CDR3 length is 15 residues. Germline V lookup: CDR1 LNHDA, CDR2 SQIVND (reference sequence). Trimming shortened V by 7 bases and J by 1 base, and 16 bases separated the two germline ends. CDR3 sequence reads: CASNSDRALNYGYTF. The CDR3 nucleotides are TGTGCCAGTAACTCGGACAGAGCTCTTAACTATGGCTACACCTTC.

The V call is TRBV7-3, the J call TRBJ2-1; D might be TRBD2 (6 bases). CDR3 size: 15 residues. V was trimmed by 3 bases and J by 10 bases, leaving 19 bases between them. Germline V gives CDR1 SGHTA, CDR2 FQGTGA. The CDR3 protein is CASSLGAGGVREQFF. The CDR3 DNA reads TGTGCCAGCAGCTTGGGTGCTGGAGGGGTGAGGGAGCAGTTCTTC.

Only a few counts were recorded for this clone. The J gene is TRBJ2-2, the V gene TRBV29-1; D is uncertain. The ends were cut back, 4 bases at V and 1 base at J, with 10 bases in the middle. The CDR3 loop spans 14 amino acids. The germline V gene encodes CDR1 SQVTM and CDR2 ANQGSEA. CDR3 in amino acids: CSVAHRMNTGELFF. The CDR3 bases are TGCAGCGTTGCTCACAGAATGAACACCGGGGAGCTGTTTTTT.

CDR3 DNA: TGCGCCAGCAGCCAAGTTCAACTAGCGGGAGTTGGCAATGAGCAGTTCTTC. This encodes CASSQVQLAGVGNEQFF. V gene TRBV4-1 combines with J gene TRBJ2-1; 11 positions agree with TRBD2. The germline V gene encodes CDR1 MGHRA and CDR2 YSYEKL. The CDR3 spans 17 residues. The V and J ends lost 1 base and 6 bases, in that order; junction bases with no gene match: 8.

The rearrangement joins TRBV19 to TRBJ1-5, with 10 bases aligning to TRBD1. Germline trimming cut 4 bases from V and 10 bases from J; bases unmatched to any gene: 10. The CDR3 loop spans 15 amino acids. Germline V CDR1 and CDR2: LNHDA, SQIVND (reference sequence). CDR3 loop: CASSTRTGGNYPQHF. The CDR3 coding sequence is TGTGCCAGTAGTACCCGGACAGGGGGGAATTATCCCCAGCATTTT.

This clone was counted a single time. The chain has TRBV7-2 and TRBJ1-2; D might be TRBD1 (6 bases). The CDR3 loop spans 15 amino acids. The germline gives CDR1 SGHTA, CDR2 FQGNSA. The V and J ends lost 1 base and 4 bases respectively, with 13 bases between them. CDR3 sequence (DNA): TGTGCCAGCAGCTTAGGCCGGGGGCTCTTCTATGGCTACACCTTC. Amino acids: CASSLGRGLFYGYTF.

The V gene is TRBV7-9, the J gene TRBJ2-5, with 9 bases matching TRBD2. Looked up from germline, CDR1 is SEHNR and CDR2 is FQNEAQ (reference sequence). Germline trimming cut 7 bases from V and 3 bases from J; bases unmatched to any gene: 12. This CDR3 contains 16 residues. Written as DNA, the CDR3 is TGTGCCAGCACCCCCGGCAGACTAGCGGTCAAAGAGACCCAGTACTTC. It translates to CASTPGRLAVKETQYF.

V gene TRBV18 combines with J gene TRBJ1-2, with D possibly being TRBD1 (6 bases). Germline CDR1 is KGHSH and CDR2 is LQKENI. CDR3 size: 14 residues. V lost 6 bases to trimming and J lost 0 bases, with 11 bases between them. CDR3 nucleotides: TGTGCCAGCTCTCACAGGGAGACTAACTATGGCTACACCTTC. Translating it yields CASSHRETNYGYTF.

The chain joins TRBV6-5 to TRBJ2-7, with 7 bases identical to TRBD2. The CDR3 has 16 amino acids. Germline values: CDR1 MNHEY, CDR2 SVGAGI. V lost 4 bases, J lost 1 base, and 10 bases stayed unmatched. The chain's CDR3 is CASSSQSGGVSYEQYF. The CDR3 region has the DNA TGTGCCAGCAGTTCCCAGAGTGGGGGGGTGTCCTACGAGCAGTACTTC.

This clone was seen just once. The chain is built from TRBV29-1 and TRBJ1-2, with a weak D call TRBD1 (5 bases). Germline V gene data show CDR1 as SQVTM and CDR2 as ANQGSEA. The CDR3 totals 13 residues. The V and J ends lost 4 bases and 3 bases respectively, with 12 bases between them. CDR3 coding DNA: TGCAGCGTTGCCCAGGGATTAGACTATGGCTACACCTTC. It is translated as CSVAQGLDYGYTF. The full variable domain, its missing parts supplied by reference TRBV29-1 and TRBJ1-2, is SAVISQKPSRDICQRGTSLTIQCQVDSQVTMMFWYRQQPGQSLTLIATANQGSEATYESGFVIDKFPISRPNLTFSTLTVSNMSPEDSSIYLCSVAQGLDYGYTFGSGTRLTVV.

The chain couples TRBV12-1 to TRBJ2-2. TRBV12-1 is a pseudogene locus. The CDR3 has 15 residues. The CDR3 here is CASSFRPSNTGELFF. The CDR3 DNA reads TGTGCCAGCAGCTTTAGACCGTCGAACACCGGGGAGCTGTTTTTT.

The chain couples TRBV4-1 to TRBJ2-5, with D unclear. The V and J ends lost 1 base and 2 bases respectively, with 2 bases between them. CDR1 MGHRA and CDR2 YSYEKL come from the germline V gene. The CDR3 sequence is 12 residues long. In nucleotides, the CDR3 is TGCGCCAGCAGCCAAGGTCAAGAGACCCAGTACTTC. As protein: CASSQGQETQYF.

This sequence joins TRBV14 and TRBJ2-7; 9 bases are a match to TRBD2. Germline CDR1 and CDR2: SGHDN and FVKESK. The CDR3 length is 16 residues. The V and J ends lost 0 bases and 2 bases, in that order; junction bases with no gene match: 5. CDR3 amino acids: CASSQDWLAGTYEQYF. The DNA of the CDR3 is TGTGCCAGCAGCCAAGATTGGCTAGCGGGGACCTACGAGCAGTACTTC.

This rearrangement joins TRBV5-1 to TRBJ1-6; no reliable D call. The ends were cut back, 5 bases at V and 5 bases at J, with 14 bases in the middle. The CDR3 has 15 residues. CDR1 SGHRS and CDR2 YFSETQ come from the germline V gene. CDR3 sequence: CASRNDGRDNSPLHF. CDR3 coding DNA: TGCGCCAGCAGGAATGATGGACGGGATAATTCACCCCTCCACTTT. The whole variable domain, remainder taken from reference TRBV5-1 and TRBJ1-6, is KAGVTQTPRYLIKTRGQQVTLSCSPISGHRSVSWYQQTPGQGLQFLFEYFSETQRNKGNFPGRFSGRQFSNSRSEMNVSTLELGDSALYLCASRNDGRDNSPLHFGNGTRLTVT.

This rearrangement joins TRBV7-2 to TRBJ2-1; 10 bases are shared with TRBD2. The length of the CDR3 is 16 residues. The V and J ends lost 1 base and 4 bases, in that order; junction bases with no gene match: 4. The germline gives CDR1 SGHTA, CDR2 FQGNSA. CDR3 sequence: CASSLERTSGYNEQFF. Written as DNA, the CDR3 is TGTGCCAGCAGCTTAGAAAGGACTAGCGGATACAATGAGCAGTTCTTC.

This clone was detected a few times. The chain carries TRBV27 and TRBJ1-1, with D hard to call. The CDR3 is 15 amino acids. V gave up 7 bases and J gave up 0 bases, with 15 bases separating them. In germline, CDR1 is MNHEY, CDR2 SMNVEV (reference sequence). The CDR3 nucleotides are TGTGCCAGCACCGACTTGTTATCAATGAACACTGAAGCTTTCTTT. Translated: CASTDLLSMNTEAFF.

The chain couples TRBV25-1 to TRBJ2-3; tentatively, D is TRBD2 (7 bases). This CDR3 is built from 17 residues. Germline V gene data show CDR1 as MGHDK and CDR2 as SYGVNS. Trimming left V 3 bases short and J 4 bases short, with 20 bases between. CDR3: CASSDLIGGGPADTQYF. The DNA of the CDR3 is TGTGCCAGCAGTGATCTCATAGGGGGAGGGCCGGCAGATACGCAGTATTTT.

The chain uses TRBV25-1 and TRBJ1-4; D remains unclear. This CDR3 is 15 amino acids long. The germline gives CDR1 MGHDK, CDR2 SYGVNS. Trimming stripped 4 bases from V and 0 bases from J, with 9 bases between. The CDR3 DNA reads TGTGCCAGCAGTGTAGGGCTTTCAACTAATGAAAAACTGTTTTTT. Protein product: CASSVGLSTNEKLFF.

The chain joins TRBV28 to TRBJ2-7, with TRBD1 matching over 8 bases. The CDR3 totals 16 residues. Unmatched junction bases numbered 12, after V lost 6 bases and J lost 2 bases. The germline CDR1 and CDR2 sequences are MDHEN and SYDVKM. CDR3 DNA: TGTGCCAGCAGCCTACCCCTCGGACAGGGAACCTACGAGCAGTACTTC. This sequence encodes CASSLPLGQGTYEQYF. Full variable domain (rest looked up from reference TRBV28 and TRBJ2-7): DVKVTQSSRYLVKRTGEKVFLECVQDMDHENMFWYRQDPGLGLRLIYFSYDVKMKEKGDIPEGYSVSREKKERFSLILESASTNQTSMYLCASSLPLGQGTYEQYFGPGTRLTVT.

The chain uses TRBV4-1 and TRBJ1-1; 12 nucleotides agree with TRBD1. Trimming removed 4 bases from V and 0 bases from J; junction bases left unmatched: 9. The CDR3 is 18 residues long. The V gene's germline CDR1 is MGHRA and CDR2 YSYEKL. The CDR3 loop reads CASSPGDRGPPMNTEAFF. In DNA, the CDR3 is TGCGCCAGCAGCCCCGGGGACAGGGGGCCCCCGATGAACACTGAAGCTTTCTTT.

In nucleotides, the CDR3 is TGCGCCAGCGGGTCGTTATCGAACACTGAAGCTTTCTTT. This codes for CASGSLSNTEAFF. The chain employs TRBV5-1 and TRBJ1-1; D is undetermined. Germline V gene lookup returns CDR1 SGHRS and CDR2 YFSETQ. The CDR3 runs to 13 residues. Trimming removed 7 bases from V and 1 base from J, with 11 bases in between.

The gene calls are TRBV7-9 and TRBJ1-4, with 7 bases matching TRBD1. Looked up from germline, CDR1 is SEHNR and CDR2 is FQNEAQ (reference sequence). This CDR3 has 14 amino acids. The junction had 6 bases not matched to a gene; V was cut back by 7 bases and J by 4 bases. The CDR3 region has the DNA TGTGCCAGCAACTCCTGGGACAGTAATGAAAAACTGTTTTTT. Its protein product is CASNSWDSNEKLFF.

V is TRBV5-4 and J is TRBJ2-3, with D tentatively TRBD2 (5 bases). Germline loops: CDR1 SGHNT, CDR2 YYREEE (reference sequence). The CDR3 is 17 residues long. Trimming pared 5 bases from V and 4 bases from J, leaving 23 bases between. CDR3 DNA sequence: TGTGCCAGCAGAGATCCCGGAGGCCCCCCTGGGGCAGATACGCAGTATTTT. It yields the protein CASRDPGGPPGADTQYF.

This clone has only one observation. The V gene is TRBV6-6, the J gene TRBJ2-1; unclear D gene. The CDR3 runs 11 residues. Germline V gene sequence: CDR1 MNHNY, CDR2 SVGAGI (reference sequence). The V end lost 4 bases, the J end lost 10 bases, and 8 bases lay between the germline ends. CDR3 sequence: CASSSGPEQFF. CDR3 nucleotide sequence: TGTGCCAGCAGTTCTGGTCCGGAGCAGTTCTTC.

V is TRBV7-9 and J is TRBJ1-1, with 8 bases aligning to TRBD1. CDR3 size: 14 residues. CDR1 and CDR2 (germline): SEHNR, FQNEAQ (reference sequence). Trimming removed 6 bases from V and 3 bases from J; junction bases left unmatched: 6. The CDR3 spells CASRPGQAYTEAFF. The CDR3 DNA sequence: TGTGCCAGCAGGCCGGGACAGGCCTACACTGAAGCTTTCTTT.

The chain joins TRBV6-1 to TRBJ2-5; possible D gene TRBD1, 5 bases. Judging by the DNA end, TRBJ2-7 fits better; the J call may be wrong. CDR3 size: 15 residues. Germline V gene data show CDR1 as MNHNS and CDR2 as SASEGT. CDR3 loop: CASSEGGLGVGEQYF. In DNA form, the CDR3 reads TGTGCCAGCAGTGAAGGCGGATTAGGGGTTGGCGAGCAGTACTTC.

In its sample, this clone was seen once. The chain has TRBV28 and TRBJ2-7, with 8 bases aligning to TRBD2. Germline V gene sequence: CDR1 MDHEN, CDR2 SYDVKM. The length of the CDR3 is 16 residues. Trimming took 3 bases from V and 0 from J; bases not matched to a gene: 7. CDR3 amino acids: CASSLGGGRSSYEQYF. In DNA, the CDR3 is TGTGCCAGCAGTTTGGGCGGGGGGCGCAGCTCCTACGAGCAGTACTTC.

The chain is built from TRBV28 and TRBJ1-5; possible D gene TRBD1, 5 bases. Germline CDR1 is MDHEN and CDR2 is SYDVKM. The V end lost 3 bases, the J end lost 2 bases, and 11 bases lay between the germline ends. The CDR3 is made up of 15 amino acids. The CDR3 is CASSFQGAGNQPQHF. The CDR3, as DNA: TGTGCCAGCAGTTTCCAAGGGGCGGGCAATCAGCCCCAGCATTTT.